The 16 T cell receptor beta chains below come from one sample, sequenced in a study of human T cells and chemical hapten exposure (dated by TCRdb to about 2021). Receptor libraries were prepared by RACE. The sequencing machine was a NextSeq 500. TCRdb's own reprocessing of the public reads used fastp at Q25 and MiXCR and kept productive beta chains. Records with the same CDR3 protein are collapsed into one entry carrying the most frequent genes and DNA. Counted in this sample were 150,000 to 200,000 distinct CDR3 sequences; about a fifth of them appeared once. The ten largest clones add up to about 7% of the sample. This sample's time point label indicates: patch test 1, 2 weeks after DPC sensitization. The treatment or condition label here, explained by the study, means: therapeutic diphenylcyclopropenone sensitization with weekly scalp DPC. The sequencing here drew on whole blood, taken in connection with sensitization to the hapten diphenylcyclopropenone (DPC). All receptors derive from a woman aged 45-59 years with alopecia areata. Some clones in this sample may be carry-over from other donors' samples.

This clonotype was seen a handful of times. This chain uses TRBV5-1 with TRBJ1-3; unclear D gene. The CDR3 is 15 residues long. The V end lost 4 bases, the J end lost 2 bases, and 13 bases lay between the germline ends. Germline assignment: CDR1 SGHRS and CDR2 YFSETQ. The CDR3 reads CASSLGRETGNTIYF. In DNA, the CDR3 is TGCGCCAGCAGCCTTGGAAGGGAGACTGGAAACACCATATATTTT.

This clonotype was recorded a few times. The CDR3 loop is CASTPGGGAGQPQHF. CDR3 coding DNA: TGTGCCAGCACCCCCGGTGGAGGCGCGGGTCAGCCCCAGCATTTT. The rearrangement joins TRBV2 to TRBJ1-5; D gene unclear. Germline CDR1 is SNHLY and CDR2 is FYNNEI. This CDR3 comprises 15 residues. The V and J ends lost 7 bases and 6 bases respectively, with 19 bases between them.

The genes are TRBV15 and TRBJ2-1; 9 bases are a match to TRBD2. The germline V gene encodes CDR1 LNHNV and CDR2 YYDKDF (reference sequence). The CDR3 spans 17 residues. V lost 1 base, J lost 5 bases, and 9 bases stayed unmatched. CDR3 protein: CATSRGGAGGVDNEQFF. For the CDR3, the DNA is TGTGCCACCAGCAGAGGGGGAGCGGGAGGAGTTGACAATGAGCAGTTCTTC.

In this sample, this clonotype turned up a few times. CDR3 nucleotide sequence: TGTGCCAGCAGCCAAGACCAAGCTCAGCCCCAGCATTTT. Protein product: CASSQDQAQPQHF. This chain uses TRBV3-1 with TRBJ1-5; no clear D gene. Per the germline V gene, CDR1 is LGHDT and CDR2 is YNNKEL (reference sequence). The V end lost 0 bases, the J end lost 6 bases, and 6 bases lay between the germline ends. The CDR3 is 13 residues long.

This clonotype was recorded a few times. The DNA for the CDR3 is TGTGCCAGTAGTATAGATCTGTCCAGCCGAGGAGAAGCTTTCTTT. It yields the protein CASSIDLSSRGEAFF. The chain combines TRBV19 with TRBJ1-1; no reliable D call. This CDR3 is built from 15 residues. Trimming took 0 bases from V and 8 from J, leaving 16 bases between them. Germline assignment: CDR1 LNHDA and CDR2 SQIVND (reference sequence).

This clonotype was counted only a few times. This chain joins TRBV10-3 and TRBJ2-5; D unresolved. There are 14 residues in the CDR3. From germline, CDR1 is ENHRY and CDR2 SYGVKD. The V end was cut by 3 bases, the J end by 1 base, with 9 bases between. The CDR3 loop reads CAISDARPQETQYF. As DNA, the CDR3 is TGTGCCATCAGTGATGCCAGGCCCCAAGAGACCCAGTACTTC.

The chain couples TRBV3-1 to TRBJ2-7; TRBD2 agrees at 9 bases. J was trimmed by 4 bases and V by 2 bases; bases with no gene match: 6. CDR3 size: 15 residues. Germline V gene data show CDR1 as LGHDT and CDR2 as YNNKEL (reference sequence). CDR3 sequence (DNA): TGTGCCAGCAGCCAAATTGCGGGAGGGCTATACGAGCAGTACTTC. Encoded protein: CASSQIAGGLYEQYF.

V gene TRBV20-1 combines with J gene TRBJ2-4; 11 nucleotides agree with TRBD2. The length of the CDR3 is 15 residues. Germline values: CDR1 DFQATT, CDR2 SNEGSKA (reference sequence). The J segment lost 0 bases and the V segment lost 5 bases, leaving 3 bases of the junction unmatched. The CDR3 DNA reads TGCAGTGCTGGCGGACTAGCGGGAGCCAAAAACATTCAGTACTTC. Protein: CSAGGLAGAKNIQYF.

This clonotype was detected a few times. The chain carries TRBV2 and TRBJ1-6; a weak D match, TRBD1 (6 bases). Germline V gives CDR1 SNHLY, CDR2 FYNNEI. V dropped 5 bases and J dropped 10 bases, with 15 bases sitting between them. This CDR3 spans 14 amino acids. The CDR3 DNA sequence: TGTGCCAGCAGTCCCAGGGGTTCTGAATCACCCCTCCACTTT. This codes for CASSPRGSESPLHF.

The gene calls are TRBV7-2 and TRBJ2-1; 7 bases fit TRBD2. V trimming: 4 bases; J trimming: 0 bases; junction bases outside the gene matches: 9. Per the germline V gene, CDR1 is SGHTA and CDR2 is FQGNSA. The CDR3 is made up of 17 amino acids. CDR3 in amino acids: CASSSSLRTSSYNEQFF. The CDR3 DNA follows: TGTGCCAGCAGCTCCTCTCTTCGGACTAGCTCCTACAATGAGCAGTTCTTC. Full variable domain (outside the CDR3, taken from reference TRBV7-2 and TRBJ2-1): GAGVSQSPSNKVTEKGKDVELRCDPISGHTALYWYRQSLGQGLEFLIYFQGNSAPDKSGLPSDRFSAERTGGSVSTLTIQRTQQEDSAVYLCASSSSLRTSSYNEQFFGPGTRLTVL.

The CDR3 DNA reads TGCGCCAGCAGCTCCCCTCGGACTAGCGGGGTAAATTACGAGCAGTACTTC. Amino acids: CASSSPRTSGVNYEQYF. The rearrangement uses TRBV5-1 and TRBJ2-7; 12 bases map to TRBD2. Trimming removed 3 bases from V and 4 bases from J; junction bases left unmatched: 11. The CDR3 covers 17 residues. CDR1 is SGHRS, CDR2 YFSETQ, per germline.

This clonotype was seen only a few times. This chain connects TRBV27 to TRBJ1-2, with D hard to call. The CDR3 loop spans 15 amino acids. Between the trimmed V and J ends, which lost 5 bases and 7 bases, there was a span of 20 bases. Germline CDR1 and CDR2: MNHEY and SMNVEV (reference sequence). This CDR3 reads CASSPTPSIAAGYTF. The DNA for the CDR3 is TGTGCCAGCAGTCCAACCCCTTCGATCGCGGCTGGCTACACCTTC.

The V call is TRBV5-1, the J call TRBJ1-1; 10 nucleotides match TRBD1. The CDR3 runs to 16 residues. Germline V CDR1 and CDR2: SGHRS, YFSETQ. V lost 0 bases and J lost 5; bases outside the gene matches: 7. CDR3 sequence (DNA): TGCGCCAGCAGCTTGGGGACAGGGGGTTTCGTTACTGAAGCTTTCTTT. As protein: CASSLGTGGFVTEAFF.

This clonotype was found a few times. V and J are TRBV6-5 and TRBJ1-1; D remains ambiguous. Per the germline V gene, CDR1 is MNHEY and CDR2 is SVGAGI. This CDR3 comprises 15 residues. Deletions cut 5 bases from V and 5 bases from J, with 18 bases between. Here the CDR3 DNA reads TGTGCCAGCAGTCTTACACCGGCGGTGGAGACTGAAGCTTTCTTT. Translating gives CASSLTPAVETEAFF.

The V and J genes are TRBV4-1 and TRBJ2-7; 7 positions match TRBD1. The trim removed 4 bases at V and 1 base at J, leaving 4 bases unmatched. CDR1 MGHRA and CDR2 YSYEKL come from the germline V gene. The CDR3 totals 14 residues. In DNA form, the CDR3 reads TGCGCCAGCAGCCTGGGACAGTTGTCCTACGAGCAGTACTTC. It codes for CASSLGQLSYEQYF.

The V and J genes are TRBV7-9 and TRBJ2-5; weak D call: TRBD2 (6 bases). Germline CDR1 reads SEHNR; CDR2 reads FQNEAQ (reference sequence). The length of the CDR3 is 16 residues. The V end lost 2 bases, the J end lost 3 bases, and 16 bases lay between the germline ends. For the CDR3, the DNA is TGTGCCAGCAGCTTAAAGCGAGGAGTAGCGGAAGAGACCCAGTACTTC. It encodes CASSLKRGVAEETQYF.